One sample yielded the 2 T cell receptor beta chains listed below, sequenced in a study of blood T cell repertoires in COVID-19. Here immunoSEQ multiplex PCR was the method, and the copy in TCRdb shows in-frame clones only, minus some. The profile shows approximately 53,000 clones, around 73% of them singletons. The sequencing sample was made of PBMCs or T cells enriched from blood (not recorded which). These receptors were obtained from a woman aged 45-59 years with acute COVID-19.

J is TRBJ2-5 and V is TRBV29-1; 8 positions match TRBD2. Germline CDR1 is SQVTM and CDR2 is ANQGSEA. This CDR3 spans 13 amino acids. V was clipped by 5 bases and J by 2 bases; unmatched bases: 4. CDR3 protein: CSVQVAGQETQYF. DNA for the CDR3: TGCAGCGTTCAGGTAGCGGGGCAAGAGACCCAGTACTTC.

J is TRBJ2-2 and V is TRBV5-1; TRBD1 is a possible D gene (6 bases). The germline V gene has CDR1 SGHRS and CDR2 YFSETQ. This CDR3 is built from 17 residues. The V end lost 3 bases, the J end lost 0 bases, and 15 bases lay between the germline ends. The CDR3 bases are TGCGCCAGCAGCTGGACCGGGACACCGGCGAACACCGGGGAGCTGTTTTTT. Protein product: CASSWTGTPANTGELFF.